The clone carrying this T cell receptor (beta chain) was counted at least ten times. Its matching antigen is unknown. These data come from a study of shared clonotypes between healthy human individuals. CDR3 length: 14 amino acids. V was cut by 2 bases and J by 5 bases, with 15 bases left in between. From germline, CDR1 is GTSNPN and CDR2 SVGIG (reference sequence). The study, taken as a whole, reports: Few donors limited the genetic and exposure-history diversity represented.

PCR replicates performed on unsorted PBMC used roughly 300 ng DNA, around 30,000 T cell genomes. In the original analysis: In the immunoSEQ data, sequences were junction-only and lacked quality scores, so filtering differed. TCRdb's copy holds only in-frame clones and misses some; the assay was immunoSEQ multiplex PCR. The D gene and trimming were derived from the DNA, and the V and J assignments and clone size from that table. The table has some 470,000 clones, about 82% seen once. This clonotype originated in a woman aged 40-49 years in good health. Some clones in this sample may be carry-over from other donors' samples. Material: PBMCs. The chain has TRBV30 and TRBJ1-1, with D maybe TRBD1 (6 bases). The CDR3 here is CAWSPQGFRTEAFF. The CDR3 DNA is TGTGCCTGGAGTCCGCAGGGGTTTAGGACTGAAGCTTTCTTT.